The clone carrying this T cell receptor (beta chain) was detected ten times or more. Its antigen is unknown. Relative to the germline gene, one junction end is altered; a read error may explain this. The CDR3 has 14 residues. Germline CDR1 MDHEN, CDR2 SYDVKM. The entry originates in a study of liver allograft versus peripheral blood T cells. About the research overall: The authors compared T cell receptor repertoires in transplanted livers with those in the peripheral blood of recipients.

Using its own MiXCR run on the reads, TCRdb lists one record per CDR3 protein. The table includes more than 6,000 distinct CDR3 sequences, about 18% detected once. Study-wide results and caveats: Peripheral blood T cell receptor repertoires reportedly differed from those found within liver allografts.

This receptor was taken from a human patient who had a liver transplant. The T cells may partly be graft donor cells. This chain connects TRBV28 to TRBJ1-2, with a weak D call TRBD1 (6 bases). The CDR3 DNA reads as TGTGCCAGCACTTTATCAGGGGACTATGGTGGCTACACCTTC. It is translated as CASTLSGDYGGYTF.